The rows below give T cell receptor beta chains drawn from one sample of a study of blood T cell repertoires in COVID-19. TCRdb's copy holds only in-frame clones and misses some; the assay was immunoSEQ multiplex PCR. The sample includes around 80,000 clones, approximately 80% seen only once; the top ten take 12%. The sample was peripheral blood. The receptors shown here come from a man older than 75 with acute or convalescent COVID-19. CDR3s include the opening cysteine and the closing phenylalanine or tryptophan. D genes are given only for firm matches. Size is omitted from some rows. Given values are once, few, many or a class for expanded clones.

cdr3_aa	cdr3_nt	v_call	d_call	clone_size	j_call
CASRPPKQATYGYTF	TGTGCCAGCAGACCGCCCAAACAGGCAACCTATGGCTACACCTTC	TRBV6-5	NA	NA	TRBJ1-2
CASSQERGGGGGSAFF	TGTGCCAGCAGCCAAGAAAGGGGTGGCGGCGGGGGGTCAGCTTTCTTT	TRBV4-2	NA	NA	TRBJ1-1
CASSIRTGGGNQPQHF	TGTGCCAGTAGTATCCGGACAGGGGGGGGCAATCAGCCCCAGCATTTT	TRBV19	TRBD1	few	TRBJ1-5
CASSLGQGSGGYTF	TGTGCCAGCAGCTTAGGACAGGGAAGTGGTGGCTACACCTTC	TRBV7-9	TRBD1	NA	TRBJ1-2
CSVEPPLRGANTEAFF	TGCAGCGTTGAACCCCCCCTCAGGGGCGCGAACACTGAAGCTTTCTTT	TRBV29-1	NA	NA	TRBJ1-1
CASSKRCEGQETQYF	TGTGCCAGCAGCAAGCGGTGTGAGGGCCAAGAGACCCAGTACTTC	TRBV21-1	NA	NA	TRBJ2-5
CASSSPTGNSETQYF	TGCGCCAGCAGCAGTCCGACAGGGAACTCAGAGACCCAGTACTTC	TRBV5-1	TRBD1	NA	TRBJ2-5
CASSPRDSLGEQFF	TGCGCCAGCAGCCCGAGGGACAGCCTGGGTGAGCAGTTCTTC	TRBV5-1	TRBD1	NA	TRBJ2-1
CASSQVASNTIYF	TGCGCCAGCAGCCAAGTAGCTTCGAACACCATATATTTT	TRBV4-1	NA	many	TRBJ1-3
CASSMRGSNTGELFF	TGTGCCAGTAGTATGCGGGGATCGAACACCGGGGAGCTGTTTTTT	TRBV19	NA	NA	TRBJ2-2
CASSAGTGAGTEAFF	TGTGCCAGCAGCGCCGGGACAGGGGCAGGCACTGAAGCTTTCTTT	TRBV9	TRBD1	NA	TRBJ1-1
CASNPLWGSNQPQHF	TGTGCCAGTAACCCCCTCTGGGGCAGCAACCAGCCCCAGCATTTT	TRBV19	NA	few	TRBJ1-5
CASGTDATNEKLFF	TGCGCCAGCGGGACAGATGCAACTAATGAAAAACTGTTTTTT	TRBV23-1	TRBD1	NA	TRBJ1-4
CASSLTRSNTGELFF	TGTGCCAGCAGCTTGACCAGGTCGAACACCGGGGAGCTGTTTTTT	TRBV11-1	NA	NA	TRBJ2-2
CASTQGGYGYTF	TGTGCCAGCACTCAAGGAGGATATGGCTACACCTTC	TRBV12-3/TRBV12-4	NA	NA	TRBJ1-2
CASSQQRGANYGYTF	TGTGCCAGCAGCCAGCAACGGGGAGCTAACTATGGCTACACCTTC	TRBV3-1/TRBV3-2	NA	NA	TRBJ1-2
CASSLEAGATTEAFF	TGTGCCAGCAGCTTAGAGGCAGGGGCGACCACTGAAGCTTTCTTT	TRBV7-9	NA	NA	TRBJ1-1
CASSPRDRSLAKNIQYF	TGTGCCAGCTCACCACGGGACAGATCTTTAGCCAAAAACATTCAGTACTTC	TRBV18	TRBD1	NA	TRBJ2-4
CASSTGQLTDTQYF	TGTGCCAGCAGCACGGGACAGCTCACAGATACGCAGTATTTT	TRBV5-6	TRBD1	NA	TRBJ2-3
CASSPPREGTETQYF	TGTGCCAGCTCACCACCGAGGGAGGGTACGGAGACCCAGTACTTC	TRBV18	TRBD2	NA	TRBJ2-5